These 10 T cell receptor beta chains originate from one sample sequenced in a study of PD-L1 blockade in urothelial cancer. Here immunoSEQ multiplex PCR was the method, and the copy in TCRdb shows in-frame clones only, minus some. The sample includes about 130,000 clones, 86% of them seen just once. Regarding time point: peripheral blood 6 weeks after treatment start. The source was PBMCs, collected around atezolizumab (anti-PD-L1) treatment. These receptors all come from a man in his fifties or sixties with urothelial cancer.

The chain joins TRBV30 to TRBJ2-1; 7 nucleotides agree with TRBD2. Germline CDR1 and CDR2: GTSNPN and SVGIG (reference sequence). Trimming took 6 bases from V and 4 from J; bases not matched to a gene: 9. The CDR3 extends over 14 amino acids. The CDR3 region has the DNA TGTGCCTGCCAGACTAGCATCACTTACAATGAGCAGTTCTTC. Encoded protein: CACQTSITYNEQFF.

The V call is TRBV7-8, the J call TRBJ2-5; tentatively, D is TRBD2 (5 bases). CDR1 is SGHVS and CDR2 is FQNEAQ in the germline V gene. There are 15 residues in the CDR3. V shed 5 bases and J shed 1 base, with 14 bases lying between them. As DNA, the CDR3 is TGTGCCAGCAGCCGGGGTCGAGGAGGCCAAGAGACCCAGTACTTC. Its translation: CASSRGRGGQETQYF.

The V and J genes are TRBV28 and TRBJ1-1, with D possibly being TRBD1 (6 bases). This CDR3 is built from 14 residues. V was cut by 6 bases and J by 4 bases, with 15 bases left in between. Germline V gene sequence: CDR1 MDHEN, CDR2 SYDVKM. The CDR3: CASRGLGRGTEAFF. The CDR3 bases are TGTGCCAGCAGGGGCCTAGGCAGGGGCACTGAAGCTTTCTTT.

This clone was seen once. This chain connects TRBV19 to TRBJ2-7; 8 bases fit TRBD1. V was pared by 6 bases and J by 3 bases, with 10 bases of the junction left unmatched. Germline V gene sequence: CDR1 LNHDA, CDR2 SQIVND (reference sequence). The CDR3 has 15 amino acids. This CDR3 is CASSKDREAYYEQYF. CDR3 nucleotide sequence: TGTGCCAGTAGCAAGGACAGGGAGGCATACTACGAGCAGTACTTC. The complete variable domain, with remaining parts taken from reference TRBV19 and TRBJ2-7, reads DGGITQSPKYLFRKEGQNVTLSCEQNLNHDAMYWYRQDPGQGLRLIYYSQIVNDFQKGDIAEGYSVSREKKESFPLTVTSAQKNPTAFYLCASSKDREAYYEQYFGPGTRLTVT.

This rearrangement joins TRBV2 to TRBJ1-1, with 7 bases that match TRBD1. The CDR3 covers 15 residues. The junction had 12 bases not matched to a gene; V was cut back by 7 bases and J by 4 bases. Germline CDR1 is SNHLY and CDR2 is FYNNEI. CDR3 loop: CASIREGALVTEAFF. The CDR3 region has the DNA TGTGCCAGCATTCGGGAGGGGGCCTTGGTCACTGAAGCTTTCTTT.

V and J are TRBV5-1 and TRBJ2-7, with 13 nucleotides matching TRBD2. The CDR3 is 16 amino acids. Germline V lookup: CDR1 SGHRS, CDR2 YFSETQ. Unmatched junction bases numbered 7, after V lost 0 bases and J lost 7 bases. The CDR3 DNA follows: TGCGCCAGCAGCTTGGTACTAGCGGGAGGGCCGGGGGAGCAGTACTTC. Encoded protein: CASSLVLAGGPGEQYF.

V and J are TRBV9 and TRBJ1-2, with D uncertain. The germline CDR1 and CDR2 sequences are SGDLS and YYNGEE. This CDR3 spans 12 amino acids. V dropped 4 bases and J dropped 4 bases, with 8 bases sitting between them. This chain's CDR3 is CASSSEIYGYTF. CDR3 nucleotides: TGTGCCAGCAGCTCCGAGATCTATGGCTACACCTTC.

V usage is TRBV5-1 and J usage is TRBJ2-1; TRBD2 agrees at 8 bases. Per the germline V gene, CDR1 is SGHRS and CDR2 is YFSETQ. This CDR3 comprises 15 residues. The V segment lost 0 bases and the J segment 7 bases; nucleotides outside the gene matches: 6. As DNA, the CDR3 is TGCGCCAGCAGCTTGGACAGCGGGAGACTTAATGAGCAGTTCTTC. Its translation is CASSLDSGRLNEQFF.

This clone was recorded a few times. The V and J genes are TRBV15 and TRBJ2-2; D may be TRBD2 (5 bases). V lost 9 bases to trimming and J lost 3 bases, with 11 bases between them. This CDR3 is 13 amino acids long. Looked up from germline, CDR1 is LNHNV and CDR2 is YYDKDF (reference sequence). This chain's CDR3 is CATAEGDTGELFF. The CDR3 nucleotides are TGTGCCACAGCAGAGGGTGACACCGGGGAGCTGTTTTTT.

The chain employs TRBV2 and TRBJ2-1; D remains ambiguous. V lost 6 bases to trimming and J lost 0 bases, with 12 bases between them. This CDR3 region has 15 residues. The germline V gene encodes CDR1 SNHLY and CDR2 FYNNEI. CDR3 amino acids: CASREFQISYNEQFF. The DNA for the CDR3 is TGTGCCAGCAGGGAATTCCAAATCTCCTACAATGAGCAGTTCTTC. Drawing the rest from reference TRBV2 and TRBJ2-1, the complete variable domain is EPEVTQTPSHQVTQMGQEVILRCVPISNHLYFYWYRQILGQKVEFLVSFYNNEISEKSEIFDDQFSVERPDGSNFTLKIRSTKLEDSAMYFCASREFQISYNEQFFGPGTRLTVL.